This T cell receptor beta chain was found in a study of blood T cell repertoires in COVID-19. Study overall: The analysed material was cDNA or gDNA that came from T cells, B-cell-depleted T cells, or PBMCs.

V trimming: 5 bases; J trimming: 8 bases; junction bases outside the gene matches: 17. The germline V gene encodes CDR1 LNHDA and CDR2 SQIVND (reference sequence). This CDR3 spans 17 amino acids. Authors' data handling: Nucleated cell counts were estimated from reference gene primer amplification. The assay was immunoSEQ multiplex PCR, and TCRdb's table has in-frame clones only and misses some. That table is the source of V, J and clone size, and D and trimming were worked out from the DNA. The data contain under 40,000 clones, more than 85% of them singletons. The origin of this receptor is a human donor in a cohort sampled during active COVID-19. Sequencing was carried out using peripheral blood. The genes are TRBV19 and TRBJ1-4; TRBD1 agrees at 7 bases. The chain's CDR3 is CASSSITGVLTSEKLFF. For the CDR3, the DNA is TGTGCCAGTAGTTCCATTACAGGGGTCCTCACCTCCGAAAAACTGTTTTTT.